This is a list of T cell receptor beta chains from one sample in a study of OX40 agonist ivuxolimab in advanced cancers. Clones were read by immunoSEQ multiplex PCR, and TCRdb kept only the in-frame ones, dropping some. Counted here are around 30,000 clones, about nine tenths occurring once; the ten biggest clones make up 4% to 5%. The sequences come from CD4+ or CD8+ T cells sorted from blood, collected in a trial of the OX40 agonist ivuxolimab. These receptors all come from an adult with an advanced solid tumor such as melanoma, head and neck, liver or kidney cancer. CDR3s include the opening cysteine and the closing phenylalanine or tryptophan. Fields, in order: D gene, clone size, V gene, J gene, CDR3 protein, CDR3 DNA. D genes are given only for firm matches. Clone size, where shown, is once, few, many, or a class for clones that have expanded.

D: -; size: -; V: TRBV10-1; J: TRBJ2-7; CDR3: CASCRQAAQTNYEQYF; DNA: TGCGCCAGCTGCCGACAGGCCGCACAAACCAACTACGAGCAGTACTTC
D: TRBD2; size: -; V: TRBV18; J: TRBJ2-3; CDR3: CASSPGGLANTDTQYF; DNA: TGTGCCAGCTCACCAGGGGGACTAGCGAACACAGATACGCAGTATTTT
D: -; size: once; V: TRBV6-1; J: TRBJ1-1; CDR3: CASSASRNTEAFF; DNA: TGTGCCAGCAGTGCTTCAAGAAACACTGAAGCTTTCTTT
D: -; size: -; V: TRBV29-1; J: TRBJ2-7; CDR3: CSVADTKGIYEQYF; DNA: TGCAGCGTTGCTGACACCAAGGGGATTTACGAGCAGTACTTC
D: TRBD1; size: -; V: TRBV12-5; J: TRBJ1-5; CDR3: CASGPGQGNQPQHF; DNA: TGTGCTAGTGGGCCGGGACAGGGCAATCAGCCCCAGCATTTT
D: TRBD2; size: once; V: TRBV10-3; J: TRBJ2-1; CDR3: CAIKRLAGANEQFF; DNA: TGTGCCATCAAAAGGCTAGCGGGGGCAAATGAGCAGTTCTTC
D: -; size: -; V: TRBV28; J: TRBJ2-5; CDR3: CASSLDQGSETQYF; DNA: TGTGCCAGCAGTTTAGACCAGGGTAGCGAGACCCAGTACTTC
D: -; size: -; V: TRBV6-6; J: TRBJ2-7; CDR3: CASSTGRTYEQYF; DNA: TGTGCCAGCAGTACAGGTCGCACCTACGAGCAGTACTTC
D: -; size: few; V: TRBV19; J: TRBJ1-2; CDR3: CASSPQPGGKNGYTF; DNA: TGTGCCAGCTCCCCCCAACCGGGAGGGAAGAATGGCTACACCTTC
D: TRBD2; size: -; V: TRBV5-6; J: TRBJ2-2; CDR3: CASSFLTSGGARNTGELFF; DNA: TGTGCCAGCAGCTTTCTGACTAGCGGGGGGGCCAGGAACACCGGGGAGCTGTTTTTT
D: TRBD2; size: -; V: TRBV19; J: TRBJ2-7; CDR3: CASKGTGGPGEQYF; DNA: TGTGCCAGTAAAGGAACGGGAGGGCCGGGGGAGCAGTACTTC
D: TRBD1; size: -; V: TRBV4-3; J: TRBJ1-2; CDR3: CASSQEIGRTGGNYGYTF; DNA: TGCGCCAGCAGCCAAGAAATTGGGAGGACAGGGGGGAACTATGGCTACACCTTC